What follows are 6 T cell receptor beta chains derived from one specimen sequenced in a study of blood T cell repertoires in COVID-19. Some clones are missing from TCRdb's copy, which holds only in-frame ones; the method was immunoSEQ multiplex PCR. The top ten hold around 11% of the sample, which has 250,000 to 300,000 clones, 88% seen once. Sequenced input: peripheral blood. The receptors were gathered from a woman in her twenties or thirties with COVID-19, enrolled during active disease.

The chain links TRBV5-1 to TRBJ2-3; 9 nucleotides match TRBD2. Losses at the gene ends were 5 bases for V and 2 bases for J; bases not matched to a gene: 6. Looked up from germline, CDR1 is SGHRS and CDR2 is YFSETQ. This CDR3 has 15 amino acids. CDR3 sequence (DNA): TGCGCCAGCAGTCCCGCTAGCGGGATCACAGATACGCAGTATTTT. It codes for CASSPASGITDTQYF.

The chain combines TRBV3-1 (or the pseudogene TRBV3-2) with TRBJ2-7; 11 bases agree with TRBD2. The trim removed 5 bases at V and 2 bases at J, leaving 5 bases unmatched. The CDR3 length is 15 residues. Germline V gene lookup returns CDR1 LGHDT and CDR2 YNNKEL (reference sequence). DNA of the CDR3: TGTGCCAGCAGCTCTAGCGGGAGGTACGCCTACGAGCAGTACTTC. It encodes CASSSSGRYAYEQYF.

V is TRBV21-1 and J is TRBJ2-7; the D call in the table, TRBD1, was not verified against the DNA. TRBV21-1 is a documented pseudogene. The CDR3 covers 15 residues. CDR3 protein: CASSKEDSTHYEQYF. The DNA of the CDR3 is TGTGCCAGCAGCAAAGAGGACAGTACGCACTACGAGCAGTACTTC.

This clone showed up just once. This rearrangement joins TRBV27 to TRBJ2-7; D uncertain. V was pared by 4 bases and J by 2 bases, with 9 bases between. CDR3 length: 13 residues. The germline CDR1 and CDR2 sequences are MNHEY and SMNVEV (reference sequence). This CDR3 is CASSYAYAYEQYF. The CDR3 nucleotides read TGTGCCAGCAGTTATGCCTACGCCTACGAGCAGTACTTC.

The CDR3 DNA is TGTGCCAGCTCGATCTGGGGGGGGGTGCAAAACATTCAGTACTTC. Translating it yields CASSIWGGVQNIQYF. This chain joins TRBV28 and TRBJ2-4, with 7 bases fitting TRBD2. The CDR3 loop spans 15 amino acids. Germline V lookup: CDR1 MDHEN, CDR2 SYDVKM. V was clipped by 8 bases and J by 5 bases; unmatched bases: 12. The whole variable domain, filled in from reference TRBV28 and TRBJ2-4, reads DVKVTQSSRYLVKRTGEKVFLECVQDMDHENMFWYRQDPGLGLRLIYFSYDVKMKEKGDIPEGYSVSREKKERFSLILESASTNQTSMYLCASSIWGGVQNIQYFGAGTRLSVL.

This clone was detected only a few times. This sequence joins TRBV28 and TRBJ2-7, with TRBD1 matching 9 bases. This CDR3 is 14 amino acids long. CDR1 is MDHEN and CDR2 is SYDVKM in the germline V gene. The ends lost 3 bases at V and 3 bases at J; junction bases unmatched: 3. The CDR3 DNA is TGTGCCAGCAGTTTTGGGACAGGGAGCTACGAGCAGTACTTC. Protein product: CASSFGTGSYEQYF.